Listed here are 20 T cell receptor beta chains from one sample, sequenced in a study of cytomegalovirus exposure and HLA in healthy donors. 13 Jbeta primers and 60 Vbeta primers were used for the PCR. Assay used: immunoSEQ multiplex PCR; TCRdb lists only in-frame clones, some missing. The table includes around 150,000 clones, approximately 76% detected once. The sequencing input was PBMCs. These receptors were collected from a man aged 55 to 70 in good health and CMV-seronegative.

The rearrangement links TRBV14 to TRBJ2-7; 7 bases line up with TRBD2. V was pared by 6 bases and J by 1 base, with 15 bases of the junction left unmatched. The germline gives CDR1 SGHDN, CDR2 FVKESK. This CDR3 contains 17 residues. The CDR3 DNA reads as TGTGCCAGCAGTTATTGGGGGGGAGGCTACCAATCCTACGAGCAGTACTTC. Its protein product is CASSYWGGGYQSYEQYF.

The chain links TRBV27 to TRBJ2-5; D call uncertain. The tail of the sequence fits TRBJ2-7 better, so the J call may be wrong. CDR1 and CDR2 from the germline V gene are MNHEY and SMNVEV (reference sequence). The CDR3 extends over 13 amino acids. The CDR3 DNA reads TGTGCCAGCAGTTTTTCAGGATCCTACGAGCAGTACTTC. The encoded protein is CASSFSGSYEQYF.

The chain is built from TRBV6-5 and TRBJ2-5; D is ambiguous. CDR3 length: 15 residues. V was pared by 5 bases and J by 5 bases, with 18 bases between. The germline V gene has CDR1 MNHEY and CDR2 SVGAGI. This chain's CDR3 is CASSPSLGNLETQYF. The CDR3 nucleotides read TGTGCCAGCAGTCCCTCCCTAGGAAACTTGGAGACCCAGTACTTC.

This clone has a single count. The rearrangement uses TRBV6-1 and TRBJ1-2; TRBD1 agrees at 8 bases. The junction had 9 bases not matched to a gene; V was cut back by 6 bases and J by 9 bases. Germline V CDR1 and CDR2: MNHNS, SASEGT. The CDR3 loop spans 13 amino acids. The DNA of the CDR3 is TGTGCCAGCAGGGCAGGACAGGGCCCGCGCTACACCTTC. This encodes CASRAGQGPRYTF.

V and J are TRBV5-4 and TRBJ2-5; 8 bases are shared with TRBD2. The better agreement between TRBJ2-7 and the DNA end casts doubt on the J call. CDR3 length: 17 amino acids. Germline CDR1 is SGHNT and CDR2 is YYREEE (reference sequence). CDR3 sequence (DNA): TGTGCCAGCAGCCGGGGGCCGGGAGGGACTTACTCCTACGAGCAGTACTTC. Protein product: CASSRGPGGTYSYEQYF.

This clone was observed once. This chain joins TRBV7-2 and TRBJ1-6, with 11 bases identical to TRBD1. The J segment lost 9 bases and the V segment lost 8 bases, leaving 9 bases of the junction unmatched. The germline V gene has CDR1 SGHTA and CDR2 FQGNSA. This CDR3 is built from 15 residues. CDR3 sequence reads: CASQMDRGLSSPLHF. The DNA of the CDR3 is TGTGCCAGCCAGATGGACAGGGGGCTTAGTTCACCCCTCCACTTT.

The CDR3 loop reads CASGGQPYQPQHF. CDR3 nucleotides: TGTGCCAGCGGTGGACAGCCCTATCAGCCCCAGCATTTT. The chain uses TRBV6-6 and TRBJ1-5; TRBD1 might be the D (6 bases). Germline CDR1 and CDR2: MNHNY and SVGAGI (reference sequence). The V gene lost 8 bases and the J gene lost 5 bases, with 13 bases spanning the gap. The CDR3 is made up of 13 amino acids.

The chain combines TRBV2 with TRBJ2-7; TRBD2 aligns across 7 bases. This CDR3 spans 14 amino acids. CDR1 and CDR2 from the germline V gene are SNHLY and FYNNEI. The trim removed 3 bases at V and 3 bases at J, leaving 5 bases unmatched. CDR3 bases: TGTGCCAGCAGTGAGGGAGGGTTAGTCTACGAGCAGTACTTC. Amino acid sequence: CASSEGGLVYEQYF. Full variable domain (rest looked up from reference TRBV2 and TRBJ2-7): EPEVTQTPSHQVTQMGQEVILRCVPISNHLYFYWYRQILGQKVEFLVSFYNNEISEKSEIFDDQFSVERPDGSNFTLKIRSTKLEDSAMYFCASSEGGLVYEQYFGPGTRLTVT.

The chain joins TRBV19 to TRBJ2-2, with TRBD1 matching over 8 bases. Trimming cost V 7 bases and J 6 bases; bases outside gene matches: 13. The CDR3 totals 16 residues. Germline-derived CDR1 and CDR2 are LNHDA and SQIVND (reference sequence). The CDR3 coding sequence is TGTGCCAGTAACAGGGCAGGGGGCATTATTTCCGGGGAGCTGTTTTTT. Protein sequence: CASNRAGGIISGELFF.

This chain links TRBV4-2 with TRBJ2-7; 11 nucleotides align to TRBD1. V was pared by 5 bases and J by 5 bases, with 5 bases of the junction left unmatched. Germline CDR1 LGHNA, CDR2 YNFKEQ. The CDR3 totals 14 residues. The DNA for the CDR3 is TGTGCCAGCAGCTGGGGACAGGGGGAAAACGAGCAGTACTTC. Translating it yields CASSWGQGENEQYF.

The CDR3 nucleotides read TGTGCCAGCAGCTTAACGGCCGGGCGGGGGGCTCGCTCACCCCTCCACTTT. This sequence encodes CASSLTAGRGARSPLHF. The rearrangement uses TRBV7-2 and TRBJ1-6, with D maybe TRBD1 (6 bases). CDR1 and CDR2 (germline): SGHTA, FQGNSA. This CDR3 is 17 amino acids long. Trimming removed 2 bases from V and 10 bases from J, with 21 bases in between.

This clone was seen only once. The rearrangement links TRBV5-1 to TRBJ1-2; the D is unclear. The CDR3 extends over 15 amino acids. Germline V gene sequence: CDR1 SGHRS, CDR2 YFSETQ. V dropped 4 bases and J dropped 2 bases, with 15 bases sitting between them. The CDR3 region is CASSPAGLGNYGYTF. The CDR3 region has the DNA TGCGCCAGCAGCCCAGCGGGGTTAGGAAACTATGGCTACACCTTC.

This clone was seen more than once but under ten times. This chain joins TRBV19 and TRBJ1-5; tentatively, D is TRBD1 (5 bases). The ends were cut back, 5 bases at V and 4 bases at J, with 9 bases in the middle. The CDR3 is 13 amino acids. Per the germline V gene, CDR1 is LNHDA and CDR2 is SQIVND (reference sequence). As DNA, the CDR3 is TGTGCCAGTAGTGAGGCAGGGAATCAGCCCCAGCATTTT. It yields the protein CASSEAGNQPQHF. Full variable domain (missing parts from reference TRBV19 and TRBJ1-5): DGGITQSPKYLFRKEGQNVTLSCEQNLNHDAMYWYRQDPGQGLRLIYYSQIVNDFQKGDIAEGYSVSREKKESFPLTVTSAQKNPTAFYLCASSEAGNQPQHFGDGTRLSIL.

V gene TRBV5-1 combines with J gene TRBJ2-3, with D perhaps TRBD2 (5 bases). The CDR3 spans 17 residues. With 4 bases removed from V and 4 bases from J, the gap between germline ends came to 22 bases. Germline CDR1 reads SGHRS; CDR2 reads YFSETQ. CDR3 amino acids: CASSENTPGSGPDTQYF. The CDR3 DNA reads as TGCGCCAGCAGCGAGAACACCCCGGGAAGTGGCCCAGATACGCAGTATTTT.

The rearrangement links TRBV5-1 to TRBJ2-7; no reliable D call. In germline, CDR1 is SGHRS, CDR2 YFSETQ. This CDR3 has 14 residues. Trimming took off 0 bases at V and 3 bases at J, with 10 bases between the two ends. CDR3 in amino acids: CASSLAVQIYEQYF. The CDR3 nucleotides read TGCGCCAGCAGCTTGGCCGTACAGATCTACGAGCAGTACTTC. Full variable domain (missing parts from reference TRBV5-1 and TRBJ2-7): KAGVTQTPRYLIKTRGQQVTLSCSPISGHRSVSWYQQTPGQGLQFLFEYFSETQRNKGNFPGRFSGRQFSNSRSEMNVSTLELGDSALYLCASSLAVQIYEQYFGPGTRLTVT.

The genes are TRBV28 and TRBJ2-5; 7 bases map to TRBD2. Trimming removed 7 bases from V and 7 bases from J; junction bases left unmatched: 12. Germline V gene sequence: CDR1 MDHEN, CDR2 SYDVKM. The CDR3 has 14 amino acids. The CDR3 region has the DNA TGTGCCAGCACCCGGAGACTAGCCCGGGGGACCCAGTACTTC. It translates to CASTRRLARGTQYF.

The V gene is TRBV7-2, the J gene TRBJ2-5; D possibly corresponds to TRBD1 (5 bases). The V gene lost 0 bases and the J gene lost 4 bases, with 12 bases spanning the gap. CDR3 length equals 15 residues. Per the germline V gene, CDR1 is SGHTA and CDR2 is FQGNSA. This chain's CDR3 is CASSLAKAGRETQYF. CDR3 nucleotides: TGTGCCAGCAGCTTAGCGAAGGCAGGGCGAGAGACCCAGTACTTC.

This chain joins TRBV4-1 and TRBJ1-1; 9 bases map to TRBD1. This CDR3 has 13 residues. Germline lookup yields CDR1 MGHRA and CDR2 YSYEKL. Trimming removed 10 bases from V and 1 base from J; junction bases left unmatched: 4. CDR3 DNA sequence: TGCGCCACTAGGGGACAGGGGAACACTGAAGCTTTCTTT. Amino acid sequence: CATRGQGNTEAFF.

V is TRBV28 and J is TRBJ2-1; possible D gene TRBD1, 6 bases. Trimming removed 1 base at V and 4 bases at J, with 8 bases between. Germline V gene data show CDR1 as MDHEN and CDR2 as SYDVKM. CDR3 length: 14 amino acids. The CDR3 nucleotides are TGTGCCAGCAGTTTATTCGGACAGTACAATGAGCAGTTCTTC. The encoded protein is CASSLFGQYNEQFF.

The CDR3 DNA follows: TGTGCCAGCAGTTTAGGGGGGACAGGGGCTGAAAAACTGTTTTTT. This gives the protein CASSLGGTGAEKLFF. V and J are TRBV28 and TRBJ1-4; 10 bases are a match to TRBD1. Per germline, CDR1 MDHEN and CDR2 SYDVKM. This CDR3 has 15 residues. The J segment lost 7 bases and the V segment lost 2 bases, leaving 4 bases of the junction unmatched. Looking up the rest from reference TRBV28 and TRBJ1-4 gives the full variable domain: DVKVTQSSRYLVKRTGEKVFLECVQDMDHENMFWYRQDPGLGLRLIYFSYDVKMKEKGDIPEGYSVSREKKERFSLILESASTNQTSMYLCASSLGGTGAEKLFFGSGTQLSVL.